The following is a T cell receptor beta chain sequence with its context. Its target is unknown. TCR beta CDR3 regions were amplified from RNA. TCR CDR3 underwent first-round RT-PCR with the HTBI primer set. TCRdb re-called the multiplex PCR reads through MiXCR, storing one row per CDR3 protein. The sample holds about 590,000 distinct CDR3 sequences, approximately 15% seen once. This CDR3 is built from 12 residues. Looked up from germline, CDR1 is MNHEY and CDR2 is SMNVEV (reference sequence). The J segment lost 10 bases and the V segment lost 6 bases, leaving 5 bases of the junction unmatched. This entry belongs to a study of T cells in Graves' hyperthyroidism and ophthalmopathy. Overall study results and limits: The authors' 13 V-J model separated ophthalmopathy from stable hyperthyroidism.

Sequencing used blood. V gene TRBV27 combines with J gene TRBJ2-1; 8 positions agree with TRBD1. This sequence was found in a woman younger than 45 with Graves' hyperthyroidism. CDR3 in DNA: TGTGCCAGCAGCAAGACAGGGGCCGAGCAGTTCTTC. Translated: CASSKTGAEQFF.